A single sample is the source of the 24 T cell receptor beta chains below, sequenced in a study of blood T cell repertoires in COVID-19. Generated by immunoSEQ multiplex PCR, the TCRdb table keeps only in-frame clones and is missing some. The table records about 190,000 clones, around 89% of them present only once. Specimen: peripheral blood. The receptors shown here come from a man aged 40-49 years with active or convalescent COVID-19.

In its sample, this clone was seen a few times. This chain joins TRBV6-6 and TRBJ1-5; the match to TRBD1 covers 10 bases. The CDR3 runs 14 residues. From germline, CDR1 is MNHNY and CDR2 SVGAGI (reference sequence). The V segment lost 6 bases and the J segment 7 bases; nucleotides outside the gene matches: 6. Here the CDR3 DNA reads TGTGCCAGCAGCCCCGGGACAGGGGAACAGCCCCAGCATTTT. Its translation is CASSPGTGEQPQHF.

The V and J genes are TRBV3-1 (or the pseudogene TRBV3-2) and TRBJ2-1, with 7 bases aligning to TRBD1. The CDR3 extends over 14 amino acids. Trimming cost V 1 base and J 7 bases; bases outside gene matches: 4. Germline V lookup: CDR1 LGHDT, CDR2 YNNKEL (reference sequence). CDR3 region: CASSQVAGGNEQFF. The CDR3 nucleotides read TGTGCCAGCAGCCAAGTCGCAGGGGGTAATGAGCAGTTCTTC.

J is TRBJ1-1 and V is TRBV5-1; 7 bases align to TRBD1. The J segment lost 10 bases and the V segment lost 1 base, leaving 31 bases of the junction unmatched. Germline assignment: CDR1 SGHRS and CDR2 YFSETQ. This CDR3 is 21 amino acids long. CDR3: CASSLFKGALSVKGASVGAFF. CDR3 DNA sequence: TGCGCCAGCAGCTTGTTTAAGGGGGCGTTATCGGTAAAAGGAGCCTCTGTAGGAGCTTTCTTT.

CDR3 protein: CASSVGQGAGNTIYF. The CDR3 DNA follows: TGTGCCAGCAGTGTCGGACAGGGGGCTGGAAACACCATATATTTT. This rearrangement joins TRBV6-4 to TRBJ1-3, with TRBD1 matching over 10 bases. From germline, CDR1 is MRHNA and CDR2 SNTAGT. V was clipped by 4 bases and J by 2 bases; unmatched bases: 2. The CDR3 runs to 15 residues.

This chain connects TRBV27 to TRBJ2-3, with TRBD2 matching over 8 bases. After removal of 5 bases from V and 6 bases from J, the junction contained 16 bases not matched to a gene. CDR1 and CDR2 (germline): MNHEY, SMNVEV (reference sequence). There are 17 residues in the CDR3. CDR3 protein: CASSRVAGPSDLDTQYF. The DNA of the CDR3 is TGTGCCAGCAGTCGGGTAGCGGGGCCCTCAGATTTGGATACGCAGTATTTT.

The V and J genes are TRBV5-6 and TRBJ1-2, with TRBD1 matching 7 bases. The J segment lost 2 bases and the V segment lost 3 bases, leaving 4 bases of the junction unmatched. Germline CDR1 reads SGHDT; CDR2 reads YYEEEE. The CDR3 contains 14 residues. CDR3 amino acids: CASSSLGQNYGYTF. The CDR3 nucleotides read TGTGCCAGCAGCTCCCTGGGACAGAACTATGGCTACACCTTC.

The rearrangement uses TRBV5-6 and TRBJ2-3; 11 positions agree with TRBD2. Trimming removed 0 bases from V and 6 bases from J; junction bases left unmatched: 3. This CDR3 contains 15 residues. Germline V gene lookup returns CDR1 SGHDT and CDR2 YYEEEE. The CDR3 nucleotides are TGTGCCAGCAGCTTGGGCCTAGCGGGGGGTGATACGCAGTATTTT. Protein: CASSLGLAGGDTQYF.

J is TRBJ2-3 and V is TRBV10-3; TRBD1 might be the D (6 bases). Germline CDR1 is ENHRY and CDR2 is SYGVKD. Trimming stripped 11 bases from V and 6 bases from J, with 18 bases between. The CDR3 has 13 amino acids. CDR3 amino acids: CASRPVGADTQYF. The CDR3 nucleotides are TGTGCCTCCCGACCCGTGGGGGCGGATACGCAGTATTTT.

This chain uses TRBV6-1 with TRBJ2-7; TRBD1 matches at 8 bases. The V segment lost 2 bases and the J segment 2 bases; nucleotides outside the gene matches: 2. The CDR3 extends over 14 amino acids. The germline V gene encodes CDR1 MNHNS and CDR2 SASEGT. CDR3 sequence (DNA): TGTGCCAGCAGTGAACAGGACAGGGCCTACGAGCAGTACTTC. It encodes CASSEQDRAYEQYF.

The rearrangement links TRBV10-3 to TRBJ1-6; D gene ambiguous. The V gene lost 0 bases and the J gene lost 0 bases, with 12 bases spanning the gap. The germline CDR1 and CDR2 sequences are ENHRY and SYGVKD. The CDR3 is 18 amino acids. The CDR3 loop reads CAISESGRESSYNSPLHF. CDR3 sequence (DNA): TGTGCCATCAGTGAGTCTGGTAGAGAGAGCTCCTATAATTCACCCCTCCACTTT.

V and J are TRBV7-9 and TRBJ1-2; no clear D gene. CDR1 SEHNR and CDR2 FQNEAQ come from the germline V gene (reference sequence). CDR3 length: 14 amino acids. The V end was cut by 1 base, the J end by 0 bases, with 6 bases between. The CDR3 region has the DNA TGTGCCAGCAGCTTAGAGGCGGCTAACTATGGCTACACCTTC. Amino acids: CASSLEAANYGYTF.

The chain combines TRBV6-5 with TRBJ1-2, with a tentative D call TRBD1 (6 bases). The CDR3 has 12 residues. Between the trimmed V and J ends, which lost 4 bases and 8 bases, there was a span of 11 bases. CDR1 MNHEY and CDR2 SVGAGI come from the germline V gene. CDR3 sequence reads: CASSSRGWGYTF. Written as DNA, the CDR3 is TGTGCCAGCAGTTCAAGGGGGTGGGGCTACACCTTC.

The genes are TRBV27 and TRBJ2-6; D unresolved. The CDR3 contains 15 residues. Germline V CDR1 and CDR2: MNHEY, SMNVEV (reference sequence). V was trimmed by 2 bases and J by 4 bases, leaving 9 bases between them. In nucleotides, the CDR3 is TGTGCCAGCAGTTTACACATCTCCGGGGCCAACGTCCTGACTTTC. Protein sequence: CASSLHISGANVLTF.

This clone was counted a single time. The V gene is TRBV6-6, the J gene TRBJ2-7, with D perhaps TRBD1 (6 bases). Germline V gene sequence: CDR1 MNHNY, CDR2 SVGAGI (reference sequence). The V end lost 3 bases, the J end lost 3 bases, and 12 bases lay between the germline ends. The CDR3 is 14 residues long. The CDR3 DNA reads as TGTGCCAGCAGTTATGTGGGGGCGGGCTACGAGCAGTACTTC. As protein: CASSYVGAGYEQYF.

The V call is TRBV9, the J call TRBJ2-5; 7 nucleotides line up with TRBD1. CDR1 is SGDLS and CDR2 is YYNGEE in the germline V gene. Germline trimming cut 4 bases from V and 7 bases from J; bases unmatched to any gene: 4. CDR3 length: 12 amino acids. CDR3 in amino acids: CASSTGQATQYF. CDR3 in DNA: TGTGCCAGCAGCACCGGACAGGCGACCCAGTACTTC.

This clone appeared a single time. V usage is TRBV3-1 (or the pseudogene TRBV3-2) and J usage is TRBJ1-3; unclear D gene. This CDR3 is built from 13 residues. Between the trimmed V and J ends, which lost 7 bases and 0 bases, there was a span of 7 bases. CDR1 is LGHDT, CDR2 YNNKEL, per germline (reference sequence). CDR3 loop: CASNPGSGNTIYF. In DNA form, the CDR3 reads TGTGCCAGCAATCCGGGCTCTGGAAACACCATATATTTT.

The chain employs TRBV23-1 and TRBJ2-4, with TRBD2 identical over 10 bases. TRBV23-1 carries the ORF label, with uncertain function. The CDR3 loop spans 18 amino acids. V shed 6 bases and J 5 bases; nucleotides not matched to a gene: 16. The CDR3: CASSFNGGLATPQNIQYF. In DNA, the CDR3 is TGCGCCAGCAGCTTCAATGGGGGACTAGCGACGCCCCAAAACATTCAGTACTTC.

The rearrangement links TRBV7-2 to TRBJ2-3; D call uncertain. CDR3 length equals 16 residues. CDR1 is SGHTA and CDR2 is FQGNSA in the germline V gene. V lost 2 bases and J lost 4, with 16 bases in between. The DNA of the CDR3 is TGTGCCAGCAGCTTACCTGCTGGGCCGCGACCAGATACGCAGTATTTT. This encodes CASSLPAGPRPDTQYF.

CDR3 sequence reads: CASSLGRGTGANVLTF. The CDR3 region has the DNA TGTGCCAGCAGTTTAGGCAGGGGAACTGGGGCCAACGTCCTGACTTTC. The chain links TRBV27 to TRBJ2-6; D perhaps matches TRBD1 (6 bases). Trimming took off 2 bases at V and 2 bases at J, with 10 bases between the two ends. CDR1 and CDR2 (germline): MNHEY, SMNVEV (reference sequence). The CDR3 consists of 16 residues. The whole variable domain, remainder taken from reference TRBV27 and TRBJ2-6, is EAQVTQNPRYLITVTGKKLTVTCSQNMNHEYMSWYRQDPGLGLRQIYYSMNVEVTDKGDVPEGYKVSRKEKRNFPLILESPSPNQTSLYFCASSLGRGTGANVLTFGAGSRLTVL.

The V and J genes are TRBV2 and TRBJ1-1; D ambiguous. Germline loops: CDR1 SNHLY, CDR2 FYNNEI. CDR3 size: 13 residues. CDR3 in DNA: TGTGGCTCCACGGTAACCATGAACACTGAAGCTTTCTTT. This sequence encodes CGSTVTMNTEAFF.

This clone was counted only a few times. This chain links TRBV28 with TRBJ1-5; 8 nucleotides align to TRBD1. Germline V gene data show CDR1 as MDHEN and CDR2 as SYDVKM. CDR3 size: 17 residues. V lost 7 bases to trimming and J lost 3 bases; unmatched junction nucleotides: 14. In nucleotides, the CDR3 is TGTGCCAGCATCCCCTCCGGGACAGGTGCCGTCAATCAGCCCCAGCATTTT. It specifies CASIPSGTGAVNQPQHF.

The chain recombines TRBV5-1 with TRBJ2-1; 7 bases match TRBD1. V was pared by 4 bases and J by 7 bases, with 8 bases of the junction left unmatched. Germline V lookup: CDR1 SGHRS, CDR2 YFSETQ. This CDR3 contains 14 residues. The CDR3 protein is CASSTGTVSNEQFF. DNA for the CDR3: TGCGCCAGCAGCACGGGGACAGTTTCTAATGAGCAGTTCTTC.

The J gene is TRBJ1-4, the V gene TRBV11-2; a possible D gene is TRBD1 (6 bases). The CDR3 runs to 15 residues. V was cut by 3 bases and J by 5 bases, with 13 bases left in between. CDR1 SGHAT and CDR2 FQNNGV come from the germline V gene. This CDR3 is CASSFDRLINEKLFF. The CDR3 DNA reads as TGTGCCAGCAGCTTCGACAGGCTCATAAATGAAAAACTGTTTTTT. The full variable domain, its missing parts supplied by reference TRBV11-2 and TRBJ1-4, is EAGVAQSPRYKIIEKRQSVAFWCNPISGHATLYWYQQILGQGPKLLIQFQNNGVVDDSQLPKDRFSAERLKGVDSTLKIQPAKLEDSAVYLCASSFDRLINEKLFFGSGTQLSVL.

The chain joins TRBV4-1 to TRBJ2-3; 12 nucleotides match TRBD1. Per the germline V gene, CDR1 is MGHRA and CDR2 is YSYEKL. After removal of 0 bases from V and 3 bases from J, the junction contained 4 bases not matched to a gene. The CDR3 length is 17 residues. The CDR3 sequence: CASSQEGGQGATDTQYF. In DNA form, the CDR3 reads TGCGCCAGCAGCCAAGAGGGGGGACAGGGGGCAACAGATACGCAGTATTTT.